The next 6 T cell receptor beta chains were all read from a single sample in a study of neurological immune-mediated disorders. TCRdb re-called the 5' RACE reads through MiXCR, storing one row per CDR3 protein. The sample holds more than 35,000 distinct CDR3 sequences, about 6.9% seen once. The specimen sequenced was CD4+ T cells from blood. The receptors here all came from a woman aged 40 to 50 in good health.

Ten or more counts support this clonotype. The V and J genes are TRBV21-1 and TRBJ1-5; no check of the table's D call, TRBD1, against the DNA was made. TRBV21-1 is a known pseudogene. The CDR3 covers 14 residues. The DNA for the CDR3 is TGTGCCAGCAACTCACCCGGCGGTTTGCAGCCCCAGCATTTT. Residues: CASNSPGGLQPQHF.

This clonotype was observed at least ten times. J is TRBJ1-5 and V is TRBV29-1, with D hard to call. Between the trimmed V and J ends, which lost 8 bases and 3 bases, there was a span of 14 bases. This CDR3 region has 13 residues. Germline V gene data show CDR1 as SQVTM and CDR2 as ANQGSEA. As DNA, the CDR3 is TGCAGCATCATTCAAAATTCCAATCAGCCCCAGCATTTT. Amino acids: CSIIQNSNQPQHF.

This clonotype showed up many times. The chain uses TRBV15 and TRBJ2-5; D unclear. Germline V CDR1 and CDR2: LNHNV, YYDKDF (reference sequence). The CDR3 is 12 amino acids. V was trimmed by 2 bases and J by 3 bases, leaving 4 bases between them. CDR3 amino acids: CATSRQKETQYF. The CDR3 DNA reads as TGTGCCACCAGCAGACAGAAAGAGACCCAGTACTTC.

This clonotype showed up many times. The chain couples TRBV5-1 to TRBJ2-7; 8 bases fit TRBD2. There are 15 residues in the CDR3. The J segment lost 5 bases and the V segment lost 1 base, leaving 8 bases of the junction unmatched. Germline V lookup: CDR1 SGHRS, CDR2 YFSETQ. Here the CDR3 DNA reads TGCGCCAGCAGCTTGCCCAGCGGGAGCACCGACGAGCAGTACTTC. This codes for CASSLPSGSTDEQYF.

This clonotype came up many times. This rearrangement joins TRBV7-9 to TRBJ2-3, with D unclear. CDR1 is SEHNR and CDR2 is FQNEAQ in the germline V gene (reference sequence). This CDR3 has 16 amino acids. Trimming took off 5 bases at V and 1 base at J, with 16 bases between the two ends. CDR3 residues: CASSLYSAARTDTQYF. CDR3 coding DNA: TGTGCCAGCAGCCTTTACAGTGCAGCCCGCACAGATACGCAGTATTTT.

The V and J genes are TRBV3-1 and TRBJ2-7; 8 bases align to TRBD1. V was pared by 4 bases and J by 3 bases, with 5 bases of the junction left unmatched. CDR1 and CDR2 (germline): LGHDT, YNNKEL (reference sequence). The CDR3 has 14 residues. The CDR3 is CASSPGQGYYEQYF. CDR3 nucleotide sequence: TGTGCCAGCAGCCCAGGACAGGGCTACTACGAGCAGTACTTC.